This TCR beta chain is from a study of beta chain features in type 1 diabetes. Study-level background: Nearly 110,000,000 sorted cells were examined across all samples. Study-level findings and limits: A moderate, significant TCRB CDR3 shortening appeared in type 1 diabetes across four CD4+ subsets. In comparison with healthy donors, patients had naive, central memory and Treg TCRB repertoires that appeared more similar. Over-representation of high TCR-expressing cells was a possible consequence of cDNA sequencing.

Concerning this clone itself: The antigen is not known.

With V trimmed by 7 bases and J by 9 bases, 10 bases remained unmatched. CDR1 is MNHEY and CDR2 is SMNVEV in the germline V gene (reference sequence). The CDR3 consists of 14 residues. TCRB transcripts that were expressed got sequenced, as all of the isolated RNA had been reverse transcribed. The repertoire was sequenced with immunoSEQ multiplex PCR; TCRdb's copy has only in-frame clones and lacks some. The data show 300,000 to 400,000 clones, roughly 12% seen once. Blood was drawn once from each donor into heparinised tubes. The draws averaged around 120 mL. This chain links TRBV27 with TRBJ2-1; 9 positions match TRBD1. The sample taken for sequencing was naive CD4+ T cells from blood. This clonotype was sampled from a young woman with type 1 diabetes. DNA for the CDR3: TGTGCCAGCAACCGGGACAGGGCCGGGGGTGAGCAGTTCTTC. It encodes CASNRDRAGGEQFF.